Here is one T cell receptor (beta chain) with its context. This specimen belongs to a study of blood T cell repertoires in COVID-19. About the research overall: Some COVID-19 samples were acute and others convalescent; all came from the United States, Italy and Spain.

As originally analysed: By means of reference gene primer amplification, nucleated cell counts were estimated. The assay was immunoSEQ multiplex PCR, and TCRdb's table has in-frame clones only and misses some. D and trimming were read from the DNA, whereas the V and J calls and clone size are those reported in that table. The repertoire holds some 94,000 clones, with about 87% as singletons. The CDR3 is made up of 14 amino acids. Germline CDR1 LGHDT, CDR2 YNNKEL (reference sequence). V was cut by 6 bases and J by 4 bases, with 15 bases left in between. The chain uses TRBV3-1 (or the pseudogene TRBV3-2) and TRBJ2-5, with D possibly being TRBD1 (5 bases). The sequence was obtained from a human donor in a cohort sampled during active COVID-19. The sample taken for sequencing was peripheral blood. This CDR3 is CASRPQGFRETQYF. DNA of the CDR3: TGTGCCAGCAGACCCCAGGGTTTCCGAGAGACCCAGTACTTC.